These 21 T cell receptor beta chains share one sample of origin, sequenced in a study of blood T cell repertoires in COVID-19. Clones were read by immunoSEQ multiplex PCR, and TCRdb kept only the in-frame ones, dropping some. The data show over 150,000 clones, with approximately 79% seen just once and roughly an eighth held by the top ten. The sequencing sample was made of peripheral blood. Source of these receptors: a woman in her 50s with acute or convalescent COVID-19.

This clone was counted ten times or more. The chain links TRBV7-9 to TRBJ2-4; TRBD1 might be the D (5 bases). The CDR3 runs to 15 residues. Germline values: CDR1 SEHNR, CDR2 FQNEAQ (reference sequence). Trimming removed 1 base at V and 1 base at J, with 8 bases between. CDR3 coding DNA: TGTGCCAGCAGCTTAGTCCCAGGGGCCAAAAACATTCAGTACTTC. This encodes CASSLVPGAKNIQYF.

This chain links TRBV4-3 with TRBJ1-2, with D perhaps matching TRBD1 (6 bases). CDR1 and CDR2 from the germline V gene are LGHNA and YSLEER. V dropped 0 bases and J dropped 5 bases, with 13 bases sitting between them. CDR3 size: 15 residues. The CDR3, as DNA: TGCGCCAGCAGCCAAGATGGCAGGGGAAGATATGGCTACACCTTC. This sequence encodes CASSQDGRGRYGYTF.

The chain has TRBV5-1 and TRBJ2-5, with 7 bases aligning to TRBD1. The J segment lost 3 bases and the V segment lost 0 bases, leaving 5 bases of the junction unmatched. From germline, CDR1 is SGHRS and CDR2 YFSETQ. The CDR3 loop spans 15 amino acids. For the CDR3, the DNA is TGCGCCAGCAGCTTGGCCCCTGGACAGGAAGAGACCCAGTACTTC. Protein: CASSLAPGQEETQYF.

The rearrangement uses TRBV24-1 and TRBJ1-1; TRBD1 matches at 7 bases. This CDR3 region has 15 residues. J lost 0 bases, V lost 6 bases, and 6 bases had no gene match. From germline, CDR1 is KGHDR and CDR2 SFDVKD. CDR3 bases: TGTGCCACCAGTACCGGGGACAGACTGAACACTGAAGCTTTCTTT. Amino acid sequence: CATSTGDRLNTEAFF.

This clone was counted a single time. This chain joins TRBV19 and TRBJ1-5, with TRBD1 matching 10 bases. The CDR3 consists of 14 residues. CDR1 and CDR2 (germline): LNHDA, SQIVND (reference sequence). With 3 bases clipped from V and 7 bases from J, the junction kept 3 bases outside the gene matches. CDR3 DNA: TGTGCCAGTAGTATGGGGACAGGGGCCCAGCCCCAGCATTTT. It encodes CASSMGTGAQPQHF.

This clone appeared a single time. V is TRBV7-2 and J is TRBJ2-7, with D unclear. V lost 1 base to trimming and J lost 1 base, with 8 bases between them. Germline lookup yields CDR1 SGHTA and CDR2 FQGNSA. The CDR3 is 14 amino acids. The DNA of the CDR3 is TGTGCCAGCAGCTTAGTGTCGTCGTCCTACGAGCAGTACTTC. This codes for CASSLVSSSYEQYF. Full variable domain (rest looked up from reference TRBV7-2 and TRBJ2-7): GAGVSQSPSNKVTEKGKDVELRCDPISGHTALYWYRQSLGQGLEFLIYFQGNSAPDKSGLPSDRFSAERTGGSVSTLTIQRTQQEDSAVYLCASSLVSSSYEQYFGPGTRLTVT.

This clone has a single count. The chain joins TRBV6-1 to TRBJ1-4; possibly TRBD1 for D (5 bases). The V and J ends lost 1 base and 0 bases respectively, with 6 bases between them. The CDR3 has 15 residues. Germline values: CDR1 MNHNS, CDR2 SASEGT. CDR3 bases: TGTGCCAGCAGTGAAGGGGGGGCAACTAATGAAAAACTGTTTTTT. Translated, it gives CASSEGGATNEKLFF.

The gene calls are TRBV18 and TRBJ2-7; TRBD1 agrees at 9 bases. The CDR3 covers 14 residues. Germline V CDR1 and CDR2: KGHSH, LQKENI. Trimming at V came to 3 bases and at J to 7 bases, leaving 7 bases not matched to a gene. CDR3 loop: CASSPGTGRGEQYF. CDR3 DNA sequence: TGTGCCAGCTCACCCGGGACAGGGCGAGGTGAGCAGTACTTC. Full variable domain (missing parts from reference TRBV18 and TRBJ2-7): NAGVMQNPRHLVRRRGQEARLRCSPMKGHSHVYWYRQLPEEGLKFMVYLQKENIIDESGMPKERFSAEFPKEGPSILRIQQVVRGDSAAYFCASSPGTGRGEQYFGPGTRLTVT.

The chain links TRBV29-1 to TRBJ2-3; D is undetermined. In germline, CDR1 is SQVTM, CDR2 ANQGSEA. The ends were cut back, 2 bases at V and 5 bases at J, with 5 bases in the middle. The CDR3 is made up of 11 amino acids. The DNA for the CDR3 is TGCAGCGTTGAACTAGGAGATACGCAGTATTTT. It specifies CSVELGDTQYF.

The V call is TRBV19, the J call TRBJ1-2; D ambiguous. Germline CDR1 reads LNHDA; CDR2 reads SQIVND (reference sequence). CDR3 length equals 14 residues. Trimming removed 4 bases from V and 0 bases from J, with 9 bases in between. The CDR3 DNA reads TGTGCCAGTAGTAGGGCAGGCACTAACTATGGCTACACCTTC. It encodes CASSRAGTNYGYTF. The complete variable domain, with remaining parts taken from reference TRBV19 and TRBJ1-2, reads DGGITQSPKYLFRKEGQNVTLSCEQNLNHDAMYWYRQDPGQGLRLIYYSQIVNDFQKGDIAEGYSVSREKKESFPLTVTSAQKNPTAFYLCASSRAGTNYGYTFGSGTRLTVV.

This chain links TRBV5-5 with TRBJ1-2; D is possibly TRBD1 (5 bases). The V and J ends lost 4 bases and 7 bases respectively, with 17 bases between them. Per germline, CDR1 SGHKS and CDR2 YYEKEE (reference sequence). The CDR3 sequence is 14 residues long. The CDR3 DNA is TGTGCCAGCAGCGCCGGTCAGGGCCTTGGTGGCTACACCTTC. Its protein product is CASSAGQGLGGYTF.

The chain has TRBV30 and TRBJ1-6; a possible D gene is TRBD1 (5 bases). V lost 0 bases to trimming and J lost 10 bases, with 16 bases between them. This CDR3 has 15 amino acids. The germline V gene encodes CDR1 GTSNPN and CDR2 SVGIG (reference sequence). The CDR3 DNA sequence: TGTGCCTGGAGTGTATTGGCGGGGAGGGACTCACCCCTCCACTTT. Translated, it gives CAWSVLAGRDSPLHF. Combining the CDR3 with reference TRBV30 and TRBJ1-6 gives the whole variable domain SQTIHQWPATLVQPVGSPLSLECTVEGTSNPNLYWYRQAAGRGLQLLFYSVGIGQISSEVPQNLSASRPQDRQFILSSKKLLLSDSGFYLCAWSVLAGRDSPLHFGNGTRLTVT.

This clone was picked up a small number of times. The rearrangement joins TRBV2 to TRBJ1-5; 7 positions match TRBD1. With V trimmed by 7 bases and J by 4 bases, 4 bases remained unmatched. The CDR3 sequence is 13 residues long. Per the germline V gene, CDR1 is SNHLY and CDR2 is FYNNEI. CDR3 bases: TGTGCCAGCAAGGGGGCCGGTAATCAGCCCCAGCATTTT. Encoded protein: CASKGAGNQPQHF.

The sample holds one count of this clone. The chain couples TRBV20-1 to TRBJ1-6, with D maybe TRBD1 (5 bases). Germline CDR1 is DFQATT and CDR2 is SNEGSKA (reference sequence). CDR3 size: 15 residues. The V end was cut by 3 bases, the J end by 10 bases, with 19 bases between. CDR3 protein: CSASIGSLQGSPLHF. The CDR3 DNA reads TGCAGTGCTAGTATTGGTTCCCTTCAGGGATCACCCCTCCACTTT.

The chain combines TRBV2 with TRBJ2-7, with TRBD1 matching 7 bases. The germline V gene encodes CDR1 SNHLY and CDR2 FYNNEI. The V segment lost 8 bases and the J segment 7 bases; nucleotides outside the gene matches: 8. The CDR3 runs 12 residues. DNA for the CDR3: TGTGCCAGCGAGACAGGGTGGGAAGAGCAGTACTTC. Its protein is CASETGWEEQYF.

The chain is built from TRBV19 and TRBJ1-5; D uncertain. Germline V gives CDR1 LNHDA, CDR2 SQIVND (reference sequence). The germline V and J ends were trimmed by 1 base and 3 bases, with 10 bases remaining between them. The CDR3 has 15 amino acids. The CDR3 DNA follows: TGTGCCAGTAGTATAGGTCCCCAGGCCAATCAGCCCCAGCATTTT. It encodes CASSIGPQANQPQHF.

In DNA, the CDR3 is TGCGCCAGCAGCCAAGAGTTACAGGGAAAACTGTTTTTT. Protein: CASSQELQGKLFF. The chain combines TRBV4-3 with TRBJ1-4, with a possible D match to TRBD1 (6 bases). V was cut by 0 bases and J by 10 bases, with 9 bases left in between. The CDR3 covers 13 residues. CDR1 LGHNA and CDR2 YSLEER come from the germline V gene.

The chain is built from TRBV4-3 and TRBJ2-7; the D is unclear. The CDR3 contains 15 residues. Germline CDR1 is LGHNA and CDR2 is YSLEER. V was shortened by 0 bases and J by 2 bases, with 11 bases between the two germline ends. CDR3 in DNA: TGCGCCAGCAGCCAAGAGTCCGAGAGAGCCTACGAGCAGTACTTC. It specifies CASSQESERAYEQYF.

This clone was counted a single time. This sequence joins TRBV5-1 and TRBJ1-3, with 10 bases lining up with TRBD1. The CDR3 consists of 16 residues. In germline, CDR1 is SGHRS, CDR2 YFSETQ. Germline trimming cut 0 bases from V and 6 bases from J; bases unmatched to any gene: 6. The CDR3 sequence is CASSLAEGQGLNTIYF. CDR3 in DNA: TGCGCCAGCAGCTTGGCCGAGGGACAGGGGCTAAACACCATATATTTT. Filled out from reference TRBV5-1 and TRBJ1-3, the complete variable domain reads KAGVTQTPRYLIKTRGQQVTLSCSPISGHRSVSWYQQTPGQGLQFLFEYFSETQRNKGNFPGRFSGRQFSNSRSEMNVSTLELGDSALYLCASSLAEGQGLNTIYFGEGSWLTVV.

The rearrangement links TRBV20-1 to TRBJ2-1; D may be TRBD2 (5 bases). The CDR3 consists of 11 residues. V was pared by 6 bases and J by 10 bases, with 13 bases between. Germline CDR1 and CDR2: DFQATT and SNEGSKA (reference sequence). CDR3 coding DNA: TGCAGTGCAGTAACTAGGCACGAGCAGTTCTTC. The encoded protein is CSAVTRHEQFF.

This clone showed up just once. The rearrangement links TRBV23-1 to TRBJ1-2, with a weak D call TRBD1 (5 bases). TRBV23-1 is recorded as an ORF, its role being uncertain. V dropped 6 bases and J dropped 3 bases, with 26 bases sitting between them. The CDR3 covers 18 residues. The CDR3 reads CASSREGRRQPIYYGYTF. The CDR3 DNA follows: TGCGCCAGCAGCAGGGAGGGTAGGCGTCAGCCAATCTACTATGGCTACACCTTC.